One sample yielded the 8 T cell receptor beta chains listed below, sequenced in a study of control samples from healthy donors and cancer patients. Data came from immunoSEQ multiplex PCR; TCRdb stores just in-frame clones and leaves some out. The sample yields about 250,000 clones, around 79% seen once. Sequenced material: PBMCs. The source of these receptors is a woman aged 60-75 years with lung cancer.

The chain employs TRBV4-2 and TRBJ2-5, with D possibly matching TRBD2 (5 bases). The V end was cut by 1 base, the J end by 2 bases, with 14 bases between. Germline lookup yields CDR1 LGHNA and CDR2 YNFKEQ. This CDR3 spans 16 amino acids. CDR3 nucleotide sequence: TGTGCCAGCAGCCAAGCGGGAACAGTCAATCAAGAGACCCAGTACTTC. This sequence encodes CASSQAGTVNQETQYF.

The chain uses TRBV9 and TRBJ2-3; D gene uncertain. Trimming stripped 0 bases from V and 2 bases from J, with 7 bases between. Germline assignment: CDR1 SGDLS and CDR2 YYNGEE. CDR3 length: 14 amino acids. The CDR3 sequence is CASSVGPPTDTQYF. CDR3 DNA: TGTGCCAGCAGCGTAGGTCCCCCCACAGATACGCAGTATTTT. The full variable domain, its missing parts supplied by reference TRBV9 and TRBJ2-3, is DSGVTQTPKHLITATGQRVTLRCSPRSGDLSVYWYQQSLDQGLQFLIQYYNGEERAKGNILERFSAQQFPDLHSELNLSSLELGDSALYFCASSVGPPTDTQYFGPGTRLTVL.

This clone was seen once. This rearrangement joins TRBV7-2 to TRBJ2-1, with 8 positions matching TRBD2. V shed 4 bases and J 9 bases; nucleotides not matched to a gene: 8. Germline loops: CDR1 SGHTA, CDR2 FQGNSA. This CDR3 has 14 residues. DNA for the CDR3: TGTGCCAGCAGCTATCAGCGGGAGCAACCTGAGCAGTTCTTC. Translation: CASSYQREQPEQFF.

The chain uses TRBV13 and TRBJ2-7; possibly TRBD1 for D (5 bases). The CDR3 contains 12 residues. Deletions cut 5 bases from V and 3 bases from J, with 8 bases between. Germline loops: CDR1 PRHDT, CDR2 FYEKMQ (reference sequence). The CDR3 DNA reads TGTGCCAGCAGCCTGGGGCGCTACGAGCAGTACTTC. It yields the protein CASSLGRYEQYF.

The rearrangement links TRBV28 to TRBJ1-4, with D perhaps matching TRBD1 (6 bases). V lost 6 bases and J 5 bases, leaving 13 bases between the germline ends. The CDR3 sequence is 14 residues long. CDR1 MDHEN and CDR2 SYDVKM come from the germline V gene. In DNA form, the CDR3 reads TGTGCCAGCAGACCGACAGGTAGCAATGAAAAACTGTTTTTT. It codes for CASRPTGSNEKLFF.

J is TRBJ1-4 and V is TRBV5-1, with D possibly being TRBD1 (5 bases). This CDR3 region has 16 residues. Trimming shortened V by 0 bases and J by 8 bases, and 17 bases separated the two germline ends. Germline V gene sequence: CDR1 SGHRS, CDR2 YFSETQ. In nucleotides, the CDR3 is TGCGCCAGCAGCTTGGGTCAGGGTGTACTGGGGGAAAAACTGTTTTTT. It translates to CASSLGQGVLGEKLFF.

For the CDR3, the DNA is TGTGCCAGCAAAAAGCCATCTGGGGCCAACGTCCTGACTTTC. It encodes CASKKPSGANVLTF. The chain links TRBV6-5 to TRBJ2-6; D unclear. The V gene lost 7 bases and the J gene lost 1 base, with 8 bases spanning the gap. Germline V gene data show CDR1 as MNHEY and CDR2 as SVGAGI. The CDR3 runs to 14 residues.

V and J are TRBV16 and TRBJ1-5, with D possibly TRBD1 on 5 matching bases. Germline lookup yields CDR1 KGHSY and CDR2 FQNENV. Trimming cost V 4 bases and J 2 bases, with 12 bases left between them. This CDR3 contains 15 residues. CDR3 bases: TGTGCCAGCAGCCCTTACGGGACCGGCAATCAGCCCCAGCATTTT. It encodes CASSPYGTGNQPQHF.